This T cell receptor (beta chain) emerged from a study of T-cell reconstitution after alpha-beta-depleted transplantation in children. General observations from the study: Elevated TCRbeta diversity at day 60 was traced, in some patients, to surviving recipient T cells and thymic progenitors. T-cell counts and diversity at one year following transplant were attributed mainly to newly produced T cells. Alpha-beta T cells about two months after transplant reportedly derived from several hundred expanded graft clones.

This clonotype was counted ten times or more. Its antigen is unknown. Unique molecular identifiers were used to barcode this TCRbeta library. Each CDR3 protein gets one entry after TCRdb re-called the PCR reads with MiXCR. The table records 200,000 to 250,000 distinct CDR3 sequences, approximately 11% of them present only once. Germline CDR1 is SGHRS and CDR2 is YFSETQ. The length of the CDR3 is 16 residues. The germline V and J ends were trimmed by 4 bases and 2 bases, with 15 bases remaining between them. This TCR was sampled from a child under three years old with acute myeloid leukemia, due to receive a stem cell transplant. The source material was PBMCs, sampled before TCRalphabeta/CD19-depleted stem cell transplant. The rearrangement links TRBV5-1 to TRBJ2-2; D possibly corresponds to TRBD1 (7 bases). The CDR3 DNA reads TGCGCCAGCAGCGTCGGCGGGACAGATAACACCGGGGAGCTGTTTTTT. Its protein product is CASSVGGTDNTGELFF.